This TCR beta chain was recorded in a study of human T cells and chemical hapten exposure. The time point is: patch test 2, 6 weeks after DPC sensitization. Treatment noted: therapeutic diphenylcyclopropenone sensitization with weekly scalp DPC. This clonotype has a count of ten or more. Its target is unknown. Individual cDNA molecules had unique molecular identifiers attached to them by the library. TCRdb re-called the RACE reads through MiXCR, storing one row per CDR3 protein. The sample contains some 350,000 distinct CDR3 sequences, about 6% of which appear only once. Overall study results and limits: Unchanged with DPC sensitization were TCRs above 1 in 1000 frequency. Expanded TCR sets contained significantly more large CDR3 similarity clusters than controls.

The length of the CDR3 is 15 residues. Germline V gives CDR1 SGDLS, CDR2 YYNGEE. The V end lost 0 bases, the J end lost 2 bases, and 6 bases lay between the germline ends. This material consisted of whole blood, taken in connection with sensitization to the hapten diphenylcyclopropenone (DPC). The origin of this receptor is a woman under 30 with alopecia areata. Some clones in this sample may be carry-over from other donors' samples. The chain has TRBV9 and TRBJ2-6; D unclear. CDR3 sequence reads: CASSVGRTGANVLTF. The CDR3 nucleotides read TGTGCCAGCAGCGTAGGCAGAACTGGGGCCAACGTCCTGACTTTC.